This TCR beta chain was observed in a study of T cells in Graves' hyperthyroidism and ophthalmopathy. Study as a whole: Any treatment followed the collection of peripheral blood at initial diagnosis.

As concerns this clonotype: The antigen remains undetermined.

Template material for amplifying TCR beta CDR3 regions consisted of RNA transcripts. A first-round RT-PCR of the TCR CDR3 used the HTBI primer set. One entry per CDR3 protein, called by TCRdb with MiXCR from the multiplex PCR reads. The sample comprises approximately 520,000 distinct CDR3 sequences, around 20% of which are singletons, and approximately 26% rests with the top ten. Graves' hyperthyroidism without ophthalmopathy progression within 18 months was termed stable. Diagnostic assessment was based on clinical symptoms, serum thyroxine and TRAb, thyroid ultrasound and orbital computed tomography. Points from the study as a whole: In blood, most of the thyroid clonotypes expanded above 0.001 were also present.

V shed 3 bases, J shed 7 bases, and the junction held 7 bases outside the gene matches. The length of the CDR3 is 15 residues. Germline-derived CDR1 and CDR2 are MDHEN and SYDVKM. The specimen was blood. The receptor comes from a man younger than 35 with Graves' hyperthyroidism. The chain has TRBV28 and TRBJ1-5; TRBD1 agrees at 9 bases. DNA for the CDR3: TGTGCCAGCAGTTTTCGGGGACAGGGAGTCCAGCCCCAGCATTTT. Translating it yields CASSFRGQGVQPQHF.